A single sample is the source of the 30 T cell receptor beta chains below, sequenced in a study of CD8+ T cells in alopecia areata. Reverse transcription of extracted RNA yielded cDNA, which provided the sequencing template. The protocol was immunoSEQ multiplex PCR, while the TCRdb copy is restricted to in-frame clones and leaves out a portion. The repertoire holds 110,000 or so clones, approximately 38% seen once, with 2.5% to 3.5% in the top ten. The sample taken for sequencing was CD4+ T cells sorted from blood. Receptors originate from a human donor with alopecia areata.

Notes on this clone: Other DNA sequences from this sample encode an identical CDR3 as well. The chain carries TRBV28 and TRBJ2-7, with D perhaps given as TRBD1 or TRBD2 (5 bases each). V was pared by 4 bases and J by 3 bases, with 13 bases between. The V gene's germline CDR1 is MDHEN and CDR2 SYDVKM. The CDR3 is made up of 14 amino acids. CDR3 DNA: TGTGCCAGCAGTTCCCCGGGACGGAGCTACGAGCAGTACTTC. Protein: CASSSPGRSYEQYF. The full variable domain, in which reference TRBV28 and TRBJ2-7 provide the parts outside the CDR3, is DVKVTQSSRYLVKRTGEKVFLECVQDMDHENMFWYRQDPGLGLRLIYFSYDVKMKEKGDIPEGYSVSREKKERFSLILESASTNQTSMYLCASSSPGRSYEQYFGPGTRLTVT.

This clone was picked up a small number of times. V usage is TRBV29-1 and J usage is TRBJ2-3; unclear D gene. The CDR3 has 12 amino acids. Trimming shortened V by 7 bases and J by 2 bases, and 10 bases separated the two germline ends. Germline lookup yields CDR1 SQVTM and CDR2 ANQGSEA. The CDR3 sequence: CSAGPPTDTQYF. The CDR3 bases are TGCAGCGCCGGCCCACCCACAGATACGCAGTATTTT.

The J gene is TRBJ2-4, the V gene TRBV7-2; weak D call: TRBD1 (5 bases). CDR1 and CDR2 from the germline V gene are SGHTA and FQGNSA. The CDR3 is 15 amino acids. V dropped 5 bases and J dropped 6 bases, with 17 bases sitting between them. The DNA for the CDR3 is TGTGCCAGCAGCCTTGGTGGGGCCGTGGGAAACATTCAGTACTTC. Protein product: CASSLGGAVGNIQYF.

The chain employs TRBV29-1 and TRBJ1-2; unclear D gene. The germline V and J ends were trimmed by 8 bases and 0 bases, with 10 bases remaining between them. Germline V gives CDR1 SQVTM, CDR2 ANQGSEA. The CDR3 runs 12 residues. The CDR3 region is CSSGGANYGYTF. The CDR3 bases are TGCAGCTCAGGTGGGGCTAACTATGGCTACACCTTC.

The chain uses TRBV18 and TRBJ2-7; a possible D gene is TRBD1 (6 bases). Per the germline V gene, CDR1 is KGHSH and CDR2 is LQKENI. There are 14 residues in the CDR3. V lost 3 bases and J 5 bases, leaving 14 bases between the germline ends. This chain's CDR3 is CASSPTRSGDEQYF. The CDR3 nucleotides read TGTGCCAGCTCACCTACGAGGTCAGGGGACGAGCAGTACTTC.

A few counts support this clone. This chain links TRBV2 with TRBJ2-7; D gene ambiguous. V lost 10 bases, J lost 3 bases, and 13 bases lay in between. Germline V gene lookup returns CDR1 SNHLY and CDR2 FYNNEI. This CDR3 is built from 12 residues. CDR3 region: CATRPGGYEQYF. The CDR3, as DNA: TGTGCCACCAGGCCCGGCGGCTACGAGCAGTACTTC.

The CDR3 sequence: CASSTKLGKETQYF. CDR3 DNA: TGCGCCAGCAGCACCAAATTGGGTAAAGAGACCCAGTACTTC. The V call is TRBV5-1, the J call TRBJ2-5; no definite D call. The CDR3 length is 14 residues. Germline V gene lookup returns CDR1 SGHRS and CDR2 YFSETQ. Trimming took off 4 bases at V and 3 bases at J, with 13 bases between the two ends.

This clone appeared a few times. The rearrangement links TRBV29-1 to TRBJ2-1; D gene unclear. Germline lookup yields CDR1 SQVTM and CDR2 ANQGSEA. There are 14 residues in the CDR3. Trimming cost V 4 bases and J 8 bases, with 18 bases left between them. The CDR3 is CSVGFLLLIHEQFF. The CDR3 bases are TGCAGCGTTGGGTTTCTATTATTGATACATGAGCAGTTCTTC.

This clone was found a few times. The chain links TRBV2 to TRBJ2-5; 7 bases map to TRBD2. Looked up from germline, CDR1 is SNHLY and CDR2 is FYNNEI. With 6 bases clipped from V and 7 bases from J, the junction kept 17 bases outside the gene matches. This CDR3 spans 16 amino acids. CDR3 in DNA: TGTGCCAGCAGCTGGGACCTTGGGACTACTGGGGGGACCCAGTACTTC. It translates to CASSWDLGTTGGTQYF.

The chain carries TRBV7-2 and TRBJ2-3; D is undetermined. This CDR3 comprises 14 residues. Trimming took 5 bases from V and 5 from J, leaving 14 bases between them. Per germline, CDR1 SGHTA and CDR2 FQGNSA. As DNA, the CDR3 is TGTGCCAGCAGCCCTTTGTCCGGGCTAGATACGCAGTATTTT. Protein product: CASSPLSGLDTQYF.

This rearrangement joins TRBV19 to TRBJ1-5; tentatively, D is TRBD1 (5 bases). V lost 5 bases and J lost 6, with 17 bases in between. The CDR3 length is 15 residues. Germline CDR1 LNHDA, CDR2 SQIVND (reference sequence). CDR3 residues: CASSPQPGPGQPQHF. CDR3 coding DNA: TGTGCCAGTAGTCCCCAGCCGGGGCCCGGTCAGCCCCAGCATTTT.

This clone was detected only a few times. The genes are TRBV11-2 and TRBJ1-1; weak D call: TRBD1 (5 bases). V was cut by 5 bases and J by 1 base, with 17 bases left in between. This CDR3 region has 16 residues. Looked up from germline, CDR1 is SGHAT and CDR2 is FQNNGV. The CDR3 loop is CASSPGSRGGNTEAFF. CDR3 nucleotides: TGTGCCAGCAGCCCTGGTTCCCGGGGCGGGAACACTGAAGCTTTCTTT.

This chain uses TRBV29-1 with TRBJ2-7; D is undetermined. V was clipped by 4 bases and J by 1 base, with 11 bases between them. This CDR3 has 13 amino acids. Germline V lookup: CDR1 SQVTM, CDR2 ANQGSEA. CDR3 sequence (DNA): TGCAGCGTTGGTTGGGCAAGTTCCTACGAGCAGTACTTC. Translated, it gives CSVGWASSYEQYF.

The sample holds a few counts of this clone. This rearrangement joins TRBV9 to TRBJ2-7; tentative D call: TRBD2 (5 bases). The germline gives CDR1 SGDLS, CDR2 YYNGEE. Deletions cut 0 bases from V and 2 bases from J, with 12 bases between. This CDR3 spans 15 amino acids. The CDR3 DNA reads as TGTGCCAGCAGCGTAGAGGGAACAGCGGCCTACGAGCAGTACTTC. Translation gives CASSVEGTAAYEQYF.

This chain connects TRBV29-1 to TRBJ2-5; possible D gene TRBD1, 5 bases. The CDR3 totals 13 residues. Trimming pared 4 bases from V and 3 bases from J, leaving 12 bases between. Germline V gene sequence: CDR1 SQVTM, CDR2 ANQGSEA. CDR3 in amino acids: CSVGSRAEETQYF. CDR3 nucleotides: TGCAGCGTTGGTTCCAGGGCAGAAGAGACCCAGTACTTC.

The chain couples TRBV2 to TRBJ2-7; 10 bases line up with TRBD2. The germline gives CDR1 SNHLY, CDR2 FYNNEI. V gave up 2 bases and J gave up 9 bases; unmatched junction bases: 4. This CDR3 is built from 13 residues. The CDR3 DNA reads as TGTGCCAGCAGTGAAAGCGGGAGGGCTGGGCAGTACTTC. Translated, it gives CASSESGRAGQYF.

The rearrangement uses TRBV29-1 and TRBJ2-3; D not resolved. CDR3 length: 13 amino acids. Deletions cut 0 bases from V and 8 bases from J, with 12 bases between. Germline V gene data show CDR1 as SQVTM and CDR2 as ANQGSEA. Here the CDR3 reads CSVEESPPGTQYF. CDR3 nucleotide sequence: TGCAGCGTTGAAGAAAGTCCGCCTGGTACGCAGTATTTT.

For this clone: One junction end disagrees with the germline gene, perhaps due to a read error. This chain connects TRBV30 to TRBJ1-4; D remains ambiguous. Germline V gene sequence: CDR1 GTSNPN, CDR2 SVGIG (reference sequence). This CDR3 contains 9 residues. CDR3 sequence: CAWSRWQPF. CDR3 coding DNA: TGTGCCTGGAGTAGGTGGCAGCCCTTT.

The rearrangement uses TRBV7-2 and TRBJ2-2; 9 bases are a match to TRBD2. The ends lost 3 bases at V and 0 bases at J; junction bases unmatched: 2. CDR3 size: 16 residues. Germline V lookup: CDR1 SGHTA, CDR2 FQGNSA. The CDR3 DNA is TGTGCCAGCAGCTTTGTAGCGGGGGCGAACACCGGGGAGCTGTTTTTT. This encodes CASSFVAGANTGELFF.

V gene TRBV28 combines with J gene TRBJ2-7; 9 nucleotides agree with TRBD1. CDR1 and CDR2 from the germline V gene are MDHEN and SYDVKM. The CDR3 is made up of 13 amino acids. V lost 4 bases to trimming and J lost 6 bases; unmatched junction nucleotides: 4. CDR3 amino acids: CASSSTDRGEQYF. DNA of the CDR3: TGTGCCAGCAGTTCGACGGACAGGGGCGAGCAGTACTTC.

This clone was found a few times. The genes are TRBV23-1 and TRBJ2-7, with D tentatively TRBD1 (7 bases). TRBV23-1 is placed among ORFs of uncertain function. Between the trimmed V and J ends, which lost 4 bases and 3 bases, there was a span of 19 bases. The CDR3 totals 16 residues. The CDR3 protein is CASSLRGGTVSYEQYF. The DNA of the CDR3 is TGCGCCAGCAGTCTGCGAGGAGGGACAGTGAGCTACGAGCAGTACTTC.

The rearrangement uses TRBV7-9 and TRBJ2-2; the match to TRBD1 covers 9 bases. The V gene's germline CDR1 is SEHNR and CDR2 FQNEAQ (reference sequence). CDR3 length: 16 residues. Trimming cost V 5 bases and J 5 bases; bases outside gene matches: 9. The CDR3 DNA reads as TGTGCCAGCAGCGACCGGGACAGGGCAGGGACCGGGGAGCTGTTTTTT. This sequence encodes CASSDRDRAGTGELFF.

This clone was counted between two and nine times. The chain joins TRBV4-3 to TRBJ1-5; D ambiguous. CDR1 and CDR2 from the germline V gene are LGHNA and YSLEER. CDR3 length equals 15 residues. V was trimmed by 5 bases and J by 4 bases, leaving 15 bases between them. The DNA of the CDR3 is TGCGCCAGCAGCTTGATTCCCGGACTAAATCAGCCCCAGCATTTT. Protein product: CASSLIPGLNQPQHF.

This chain joins TRBV28 and TRBJ1-4; the D gene is possibly TRBD1 (5 bases). Germline V gene data show CDR1 as MDHEN and CDR2 as SYDVKM. There are 14 residues in the CDR3. The V and J ends lost 2 bases and 8 bases respectively, with 12 bases between them. The CDR3: CASSLPQGAEKLFF. For the CDR3, the DNA is TGTGCCAGCAGTTTACCTCAGGGAGCCGAAAAACTGTTTTTT.

The J gene is TRBJ2-1, the V gene TRBV30, with 10 bases lining up with TRBD2. Germline CDR1 is GTSNPN and CDR2 is SVGIG (reference sequence). The CDR3 contains 15 residues. The trim removed 0 bases at V and 6 bases at J, leaving 5 bases unmatched. The CDR3: CAWSVPRTSGNEQFF. As DNA, the CDR3 is TGTGCCTGGAGTGTACCTAGGACTAGCGGCAATGAGCAGTTCTTC.

This sequence joins TRBV23-1 and TRBJ2-3; D might be TRBD1 (5 bases). TRBV23-1 counts as an open reading frame of uncertain function. With 0 bases removed from V and 2 bases from J, the gap between germline ends came to 18 bases. The CDR3 is 18 residues long. The CDR3 sequence is CASSQSFSSRQTTDTQYF. The CDR3 DNA follows: TGCGCCAGCAGTCAATCTTTCTCTAGTAGACAGACCACAGATACGCAGTATTTT.

The sample holds one count of this clone. This chain uses TRBV30 with TRBJ1-2; D ambiguous. This CDR3 has 11 amino acids. V lost 0 bases and J lost 7, with 6 bases in between. Germline CDR1 is GTSNPN and CDR2 is SVGIG (reference sequence). The CDR3 DNA follows: TGTGCCTGGAGTGTACTAGCTGGCTACACCTTC. It is translated as CAWSVLAGYTF.

The chain couples TRBV28 to TRBJ2-1, with D maybe TRBD1 (7 bases). Germline values: CDR1 MDHEN, CDR2 SYDVKM. The CDR3 spans 22 residues. V was trimmed by 5 bases and J by 0 bases, leaving 32 bases between them. The CDR3 nucleotides read TGTGCCAGCAGTGGTCTGGGAAGCAGGGGGGAGGTGTTCCACTTCTCCTACAATGAGCAGTTCTTC. Translating it yields CASSGLGSRGEVFHFSYNEQFF.

The chain carries TRBV5-1 and TRBJ2-5; tentatively, D is TRBD2 (6 bases). Germline V gene lookup returns CDR1 SGHRS and CDR2 YFSETQ. The V and J ends lost 1 base and 2 bases respectively, with 12 bases between them. This CDR3 contains 15 residues. The CDR3 loop reads CASSLMAGSQETQYF. CDR3 in DNA: TGCGCCAGCAGCTTGATGGCGGGATCGCAAGAGACCCAGTACTTC.

The V call is TRBV5-1, the J call TRBJ2-7; the D gene is possibly TRBD2 (6 bases). V lost 4 bases to trimming and J lost 4 bases, with 9 bases between them. CDR1 SGHRS and CDR2 YFSETQ come from the germline V gene. The CDR3 is made up of 12 amino acids. The CDR3 bases are TGCGCCAGCAGCAAAGGGACTTACGAGCAGTACTTC. As protein: CASSKGTYEQYF.